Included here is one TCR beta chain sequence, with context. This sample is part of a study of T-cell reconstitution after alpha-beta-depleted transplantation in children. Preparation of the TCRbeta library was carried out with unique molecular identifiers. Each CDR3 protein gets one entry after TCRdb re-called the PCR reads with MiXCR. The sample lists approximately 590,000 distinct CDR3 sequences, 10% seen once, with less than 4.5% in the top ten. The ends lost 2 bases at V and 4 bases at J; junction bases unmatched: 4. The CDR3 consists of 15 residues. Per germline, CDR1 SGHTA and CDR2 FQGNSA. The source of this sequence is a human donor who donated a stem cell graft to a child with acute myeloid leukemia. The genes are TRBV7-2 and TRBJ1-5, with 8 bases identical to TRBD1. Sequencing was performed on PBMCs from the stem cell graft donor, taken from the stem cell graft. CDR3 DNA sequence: TGTGCCAGCAGCTTATCTAGGACAGGGAATCAGCCCCAGCATTTT. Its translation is CASSLSRTGNQPQHF. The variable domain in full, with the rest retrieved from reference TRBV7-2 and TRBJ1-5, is GAGVSQSPSNKVTEKGKDVELRCDPISGHTALYWYRQSLGQGLEFLIYFQGNSAPDKSGLPSDRFSAERTGGSVSTLTIQRTQQEDSAVYLCASSLSRTGNQPQHFGDGTRLSIL.